The 8 T cell receptor beta chains listed next were all sequenced from one sample in a study of blood T cell repertoires in COVID-19. Here immunoSEQ multiplex PCR was the method, and the copy in TCRdb shows in-frame clones only, minus some. The profile shows about 400,000 clones, less than 90% of them singletons. The sample comprised PBMCs or T cells enriched from blood (not recorded which). These receptors originate from a woman in her thirties who had recovered from COVID-19.

The chain employs TRBV27 and TRBJ2-3; D might be TRBD2 (6 bases). The CDR3 runs 16 residues. The germline V gene encodes CDR1 MNHEY and CDR2 SMNVEV (reference sequence). V lost 2 bases and J 4 bases, leaving 16 bases between the germline ends. CDR3 coding DNA: TGTGCCAGCAGTTTAGAAGGTCGGAGGGGCTCAGATACGCAGTATTTT. It translates to CASSLEGRRGSDTQYF.

The chain has TRBV9 and TRBJ1-1, with a possible D match to TRBD1 (5 bases). There are 14 residues in the CDR3. The V and J ends lost 4 bases and 5 bases respectively, with 15 bases between them. CDR1 SGDLS and CDR2 YYNGEE come from the germline V gene. CDR3 DNA sequence: TGTGCCAGCAGCCCTCAGGGCGGGGGGACTGAAGCTTTCTTT. This gives the protein CASSPQGGGTEAFF.

The chain couples TRBV7-2 to TRBJ2-5, with 7 bases lining up with TRBD1. V shed 5 bases and J 4 bases; nucleotides not matched to a gene: 10. Germline V gene lookup returns CDR1 SGHTA and CDR2 FQGNSA. The CDR3 consists of 15 residues. The CDR3 nucleotides read TGTGCCAGCAGCGCGATAAGGGGGCTTGGAGAGACCCAGTACTTC. This sequence encodes CASSAIRGLGETQYF.

The rearrangement links TRBV6-5 to TRBJ2-6; 8 positions agree with TRBD1. CDR1 is MNHEY, CDR2 SVGAGI, per germline. CDR3 length equals 15 residues. Trimming cost V 7 bases and J 2 bases; bases outside gene matches: 4. CDR3 DNA: TGTGCCAGCACGGGACAGGCGACTGGGGCCAACGTCCTGACTTTC. Translation: CASTGQATGANVLTF.

This clone has just one count. J is TRBJ2-1 and V is TRBV12-5, with 9 bases matching TRBD1. J gave up 3 bases and V 7 bases, and 4 bases lay outside the gene matches. The CDR3 length is 14 residues. Per germline, CDR1 LGHNT and CDR2 FRNRAP. The CDR3 loop reads CASVPGQGYNEQFF. The DNA of the CDR3 is TGTGCTAGTGTCCCGGGACAGGGCTACAATGAGCAGTTCTTC.

The chain carries TRBV13 and TRBJ2-3; perhaps TRBD2 as D (6 bases). Germline values: CDR1 PRHDT, CDR2 FYEKMQ (reference sequence). The CDR3 consists of 16 residues. V lost 0 bases and J lost 1, with 11 bases in between. CDR3 DNA sequence: TGTGCCAGCAGCTTAGGCCGGGGGTCGGGCACAGATACGCAGTATTTT. Amino acid sequence: CASSLGRGSGTDTQYF.

This clone was recorded a few times. J is TRBJ2-1 and V is TRBV7-9; tentatively, D is TRBD2 (5 bases). Trimming shortened V by 0 bases and J by 8 bases, and 8 bases separated the two germline ends. Germline-derived CDR1 and CDR2 are SEHNR and FQNEAQ (reference sequence). The CDR3 has 13 amino acids. Written as DNA, the CDR3 is TGTGCCAGCAGCTTAGCGAACGGGGATGAGCAGTTCTTC. It translates to CASSLANGDEQFF.

This rearrangement joins TRBV5-1 to TRBJ1-1, with D hard to call. The CDR3 sequence is 13 residues long. Germline V gene sequence: CDR1 SGHRS, CDR2 YFSETQ. The ends were cut back, 2 bases at V and 7 bases at J, with 12 bases in the middle. DNA for the CDR3: TGCGCCAGCAGCTTAGGCTACAGAGATGAAGCTTTCTTT. Translated: CASSLGYRDEAFF.